This T cell receptor (beta chain) was identified in a study of T cell responses to AZD1222 COVID-19 vaccine. Study-level findings and limits: CD4 TCRs associated with vaccination spanned spike, dominating at 160-218 and 743-854. As reported, nearly half of all spike-specific TCRs target variant regions that are unmutated. The donor cohort was predominantly white British with a female majority, and clonal diversity may have been underestimated. Just a handful of people given AZD1222 tested seropositive at baseline.

J gave up 8 bases and V 3 bases, and 6 bases lay outside the gene matches. The CDR3 sequence is 13 residues long. CDR1 and CDR2 from the germline V gene are LNHDA and SQIVND (reference sequence). A word on this clone: Antigen unknown.

Measured with immunoSEQ multiplex PCR; TCRdb has only the in-frame clones, and not every one. The sample has around 160,000 clones, 85% to 95% seen once. The J gene is TRBJ1-2, the V gene TRBV19; 7 bases map to TRBD1. The TCR comes from an adult in good health. The specimen was peripheral blood, collected on day 0 of MenACWY control vaccination. CDR3 sequence: CASSIDRVRGYTF. The CDR3 nucleotides are TGTGCCAGTAGTATCGACAGGGTTAGGGGCTACACCTTC. Full variable domain (missing parts from reference TRBV19 and TRBJ1-2): DGGITQSPKYLFRKEGQNVTLSCEQNLNHDAMYWYRQDPGQGLRLIYYSQIVNDFQKGDIAEGYSVSREKKESFPLTVTSAQKNPTAFYLCASSIDRVRGYTFGSGTRLTVV.